This T cell receptor beta chain was captured in a study of blood T cell repertoires in COVID-19. Overall study: Collection of acute and convalescent COVID-19 samples took place in the United States, Italy and Spain. Sample material is recorded as cDNA or gDNA derived from T cells, B-cell-depleted T cells, or PBMCs.

Authors' analysis steps: Nucleated cell number was recorded as an estimate derived from reference gene primer amplification. Only in-frame clones appear in the TCRdb table, and some are missing; sequencing was by immunoSEQ multiplex PCR. That table is the source of V, J and clone size, and D and trimming were worked out from the DNA. The sample includes about 270,000 clones, 86% of them seen just once. Germline V lookup: CDR1 LNHDA, CDR2 SQIVND (reference sequence). Trimming cost V 0 bases and J 4 bases, with 21 bases left between them. This CDR3 is 18 amino acids long. Sequenced input: peripheral blood. The gene calls are TRBV19 and TRBJ1-2, with D hard to call. This TCR was sampled from a man aged 40-50 years with active or convalescent COVID-19. The CDR3 region is CASSIDGVAEYPIYGYTF. CDR3 sequence (DNA): TGTGCCAGTAGTATAGACGGGGTAGCGGAGTATCCGATCTATGGCTACACCTTC.